This passage covers 31 T cell receptor beta chains from one sample sequenced in a study of Ad26.COV2.S vaccination and SARS-CoV-2 variants. Libraries were prepared by immunoSEQ multiplex PCR; TCRdb keeps only in-frame clonotypes and omits some of them. This table holds 200,000 to 300,000 clones, more than 75% found once. Documented treatment: 15 to 20 received Ad26.COV2.S at low or high dose, single or two shots; roughly five received placebo; per-sample allocation not given. The samples date from day 63 after the first vaccine or placebo injection. The sample consisted of peripheral blood, taken in a trial of Ad26.COV2.S vaccine versus placebo. These TCRs come from a person aged 18 to 59 who received the Ad26.COV2.S COVID-19 vaccine or a placebo.

V usage is TRBV10-3 and J usage is TRBJ1-6, with 8 bases lining up with TRBD1. V trimming: 6 bases; J trimming: 5 bases; junction bases outside the gene matches: 6. This CDR3 spans 15 amino acids. Germline V lookup: CDR1 ENHRY, CDR2 SYGVKD. This CDR3 is CAIRETGDHNSPLHF. The CDR3, as DNA: TGTGCCATCAGGGAGACAGGGGACCATAATTCACCCCTCCACTTT.

There are a few counts of this clone. The chain carries TRBV27 and TRBJ2-2; D may correspond to TRBD1 or TRBD2 (7 bases each). Germline V gives CDR1 MNHEY, CDR2 SMNVEV (reference sequence). The CDR3 is 17 residues long. Trimming pared 0 bases from V and 4 bases from J, leaving 15 bases between. The CDR3 loop is CASSLSWGGGPTGELFF. As DNA, the CDR3 is TGTGCCAGCAGTTTATCATGGGGAGGGGGCCCCACCGGGGAGCTGTTTTTT.

The count of this clone is one. The chain joins TRBV7-6 to TRBJ2-7, with 9 nucleotides matching TRBD2. CDR1 is SGHVS and CDR2 is FNYEAQ in the germline V gene. CDR3 length: 18 amino acids. The V and J ends lost 5 bases and 1 base, in that order; junction bases with no gene match: 15. This CDR3 reads CASSQFTSGRSRSYEQYF. In DNA form, the CDR3 reads TGTGCCAGCAGCCAATTCACTAGCGGGCGATCGCGTTCCTACGAGCAGTACTTC.

The chain links TRBV4-2 to TRBJ2-1; 7 nucleotides agree with TRBD1. V lost 3 bases to trimming and J lost 3 bases; unmatched junction nucleotides: 8. This CDR3 has 16 amino acids. In germline, CDR1 is LGHNA, CDR2 YNFKEQ. DNA of the CDR3: TGTGCCAGCAGCCAGGTTACAGGGGTAAACTACAATGAGCAGTTCTTC. This translates into CASSQVTGVNYNEQFF.

J is TRBJ2-3 and V is TRBV19; perhaps TRBD2 as D (5 bases). The V end lost 1 base, the J end lost 0 bases, and 5 bases lay between the germline ends. Per the germline V gene, CDR1 is LNHDA and CDR2 is SQIVND (reference sequence). The CDR3 runs 14 residues. The CDR3 nucleotides read TGTGCCAGTAGTATAGCGGGGAGCACAGATACGCAGTATTTT. Its protein is CASSIAGSTDTQYF.

V usage is TRBV7-2 and J usage is TRBJ2-7; D may correspond to TRBD1 or TRBD2 (7 bases each). The CDR3 has 15 residues. CDR1 is SGHTA and CDR2 is FQGNSA in the germline V gene. V gave up 1 base and J gave up 1 base, with 11 bases separating them. The CDR3 DNA reads as TGTGCCAGCAGCTTAGTGCAGGGGGGGTCCTACGAGCAGTACTTC. Protein: CASSLVQGGSYEQYF.

This clone was detected ten times or more. The V and J genes are TRBV24-1 and TRBJ2-7; 8 bases are a match to TRBD2. Germline V gene lookup returns CDR1 KGHDR and CDR2 SFDVKD. Trimming cost V 5 bases and J 7 bases; bases outside gene matches: 6. This CDR3 comprises 13 residues. The CDR3 spells CATSAGGPGEQYF. The CDR3 DNA follows: TGTGCCACCAGTGCGGGAGGGCCAGGGGAGCAGTACTTC.

J is TRBJ2-7 and V is TRBV27; D remains ambiguous. The CDR3 is made up of 14 amino acids. V lost 4 bases and J 2 bases, leaving 12 bases between the germline ends. Germline assignment: CDR1 MNHEY and CDR2 SMNVEV (reference sequence). CDR3 nucleotides: TGTGCCAGCAGTTGGGCAGGAGATACCTACGAGCAGTACTTC. Translated, it gives CASSWAGDTYEQYF.

The V gene is TRBV6-5, the J gene TRBJ2-7; D is ambiguous. The CDR3 runs 11 residues. Germline V gene lookup returns CDR1 MNHEY and CDR2 SVGAGI. The germline V and J ends were trimmed by 10 bases and 4 bases, with 11 bases remaining between them. The CDR3 sequence: CATNRAYEQYF. The DNA for the CDR3 is TGTGCCACCAATAGGGCATACGAGCAGTACTTC.

This clone was recorded a few times. The V call is TRBV18, the J call TRBJ1-4, with TRBD1 matching 12 bases. V trimming: 0 bases; J trimming: 7 bases; junction bases outside the gene matches: 9. Germline V gene sequence: CDR1 KGHSH, CDR2 LQKENI. The CDR3 contains 18 residues. The CDR3 nucleotides read TGTGCCAGCTCACCACCCGGGACAGGGGGCCCTGGTGGTGAAAAACTGTTTTTT. This gives the protein CASSPPGTGGPGGEKLFF.

The chain uses TRBV6-2 or TRBV6-3 and TRBJ2-7; a possible D gene is TRBD1 (6 bases). This CDR3 has 14 amino acids. In germline, CDR1 is MNHEY, CDR2 SVGEGT. Trimming pared 5 bases from V and 2 bases from J, leaving 13 bases between. The CDR3 loop is CASSSDRLAYEQYF. The CDR3 bases are TGTGCCAGCAGTAGTGACAGGTTAGCCTACGAGCAGTACTTC.

This chain links TRBV7-8 with TRBJ2-3, with D possibly being TRBD1 or TRBD2 (5 bases each). Trimming took 1 base from V and 3 from J, leaving 14 bases between them. CDR1 and CDR2 (germline): SGHVS, FQNEAQ. The CDR3 has 16 residues. This CDR3 reads CASSLVVGVKTDTQYF. DNA of the CDR3: TGTGCCAGCAGCTTAGTCGTGGGGGTGAAGACAGATACGCAGTATTTT.

The chain is built from TRBV7-6 and TRBJ2-3; TRBD1 matches at 11 bases. The CDR3 runs 15 residues. The V segment lost 3 bases and the J segment 6 bases; nucleotides outside the gene matches: 5. The germline gives CDR1 SGHVS, CDR2 FNYEAQ. CDR3 nucleotides: TGTGCCAGCAGCTTGGACAGGGGGCTTTCGGATACGCAGTATTTT. Translation gives CASSLDRGLSDTQYF.

CDR3 bases: TGTGCCAGCAGCCCCGGACAGGGGGCGGCCTATGGCTACACCTTC. Translating it yields CASSPGQGAAYGYTF. V gene TRBV9 combines with J gene TRBJ1-2; 11 bases map to TRBD1. The CDR3 runs to 15 residues. Germline-derived CDR1 and CDR2 are SGDLS and YYNGEE. V shed 4 bases, J shed 4 bases, and the junction held 6 bases outside the gene matches.

The chain employs TRBV7-2 and TRBJ2-2, with D unresolved. Germline loops: CDR1 SGHTA, CDR2 FQGNSA. The CDR3 spans 13 residues. The V gene lost 5 bases and the J gene lost 8 bases, with 12 bases spanning the gap. For the CDR3, the DNA is TGTGCCAGCAGCACGACCAGCAGGGGGGAGCTGTTTTTT. Amino acid sequence: CASSTTSRGELFF.

The V gene is TRBV7-9, the J gene TRBJ2-7; 10 positions match TRBD1. The CDR3 has 14 amino acids. The V gene's germline CDR1 is SEHNR and CDR2 FQNEAQ (reference sequence). Unmatched junction bases numbered 11, after V lost 6 bases and J lost 9 bases. The CDR3 is CASRPRDRGFAQYF. In DNA, the CDR3 is TGTGCCAGCAGACCGCGGGACAGGGGATTCGCGCAGTACTTC.

The chain is built from TRBV5-6 and TRBJ1-4, with D unclear. The CDR3 loop spans 13 amino acids. Looked up from germline, CDR1 is SGHDT and CDR2 is YYEEEE. V was clipped by 1 base and J by 3 bases, with 4 bases between them. The DNA for the CDR3 is TGTGCCAGCAGCTTGTCTGCTAATGAAAAACTGTTTTTT. Protein product: CASSLSANEKLFF.

This clone has a handful of counts. The chain is built from TRBV30 and TRBJ1-3; D is unresolved. Germline CDR1 GTSNPN, CDR2 SVGIG (reference sequence). Trimming took 4 bases from V and 0 from J, leaving 4 bases between them. The CDR3 is 12 residues long. The CDR3 spells CAWKRSGNTIYF. As DNA, the CDR3 is TGTGCCTGGAAACGCTCTGGAAACACCATATATTTT.

The chain couples TRBV5-3 to TRBJ1-2; D unclear. TRBV5-3 is classed as an ORF, of uncertain function. This CDR3 comprises 13 residues. V was trimmed by 4 bases and J by 4 bases, leaving 11 bases between them. CDR3 in DNA: TGTGCCAGAAGCCACGCAGGTCCCTATGGCTACACCTTC. Protein product: CARSHAGPYGYTF.

The rearrangement uses TRBV30 and TRBJ2-7; D is tentatively TRBD1 or TRBD2 (5 bases each). With 5 bases removed from V and 6 bases from J, the gap between germline ends came to 14 bases. Germline loops: CDR1 GTSNPN, CDR2 SVGIG (reference sequence). This CDR3 has 12 amino acids. The CDR3: CAWGGRPGEQYF. The CDR3 nucleotides are TGTGCCTGGGGGGGAAGACCGGGCGAGCAGTACTTC.

The chain recombines TRBV18 with TRBJ1-2; D may be TRBD1 (5 bases). Germline V gene data show CDR1 as KGHSH and CDR2 as LQKENI. CDR3 length: 15 amino acids. V was pared by 7 bases and J by 8 bases, with 23 bases between. The CDR3 DNA is TGTGCCAGCTTTAAAGAAGGGACCGGCGAGGGGGGCTACACCTTC. Protein: CASFKEGTGEGGYTF.

This clone was picked up one time. The rearrangement joins TRBV18 to TRBJ2-2; weak D call: TRBD2 (5 bases). The V end lost 3 bases, the J end lost 6 bases, and 11 bases lay between the germline ends. CDR3 length: 14 residues. CDR1 and CDR2 from the germline V gene are KGHSH and LQKENI. In nucleotides, the CDR3 is TGTGCCAGCTCACCTCCGACGAGGGCCGGGGAGCTGTTTTTT. The encoded protein is CASSPPTRAGELFF.

The V gene is TRBV6-5, the J gene TRBJ1-5; the D gene is possibly TRBD1 (6 bases). This CDR3 spans 13 amino acids. The germline gives CDR1 MNHEY, CDR2 SVGAGI. The CDR3 reads CAGAGAGNQPQHF. DNA of the CDR3: TGTGCGGGCGCGGGGGCGGGCAATCAGCCCCAGCATTTT.

J is TRBJ1-1 and V is TRBV28; the match to TRBD1 covers 7 bases. CDR1 is MDHEN and CDR2 is SYDVKM in the germline V gene. The J segment lost 0 bases and the V segment lost 6 bases, leaving 7 bases of the junction unmatched. This CDR3 contains 15 residues. CDR3 loop: CASRSRDRMNTEAFF. The DNA of the CDR3 is TGTGCCAGCAGGAGCAGGGACAGAATGAACACTGAAGCTTTCTTT.

The chain combines TRBV6-5 with TRBJ2-2; D is ambiguous. The CDR3 spans 13 residues. The V end lost 2 bases, the J end lost 6 bases, and 7 bases lay between the germline ends. Germline V gene sequence: CDR1 MNHEY, CDR2 SVGAGI. The CDR3 nucleotides read TGTGCCAGCAGTTACGATCTGGCCGGGGAGCTGTTTTTT. Translating gives CASSYDLAGELFF.

The gene calls are TRBV4-3 and TRBJ2-1; 7 bases map to TRBD2. The V gene's germline CDR1 is LGHNA and CDR2 YSLEER. The CDR3 loop spans 15 amino acids. J was trimmed by 4 bases and V by 1 base; bases with no gene match: 4. DNA of the CDR3: TGCGCCAGCAGCCAAGTACCCGGGGGGTACAATGAGCAGTTCTTC. The encoded protein is CASSQVPGGYNEQFF.

V gene TRBV30 combines with J gene TRBJ1-2, with a possible D match to TRBD1 (6 bases). The CDR3 has 15 residues. Germline-derived CDR1 and CDR2 are GTSNPN and SVGIG (reference sequence). The V and J ends lost 0 bases and 5 bases respectively, with 16 bases between them. The CDR3 DNA is TGTGCCTGGAGTGTCTCGGGGAAGGGGGGGTATGGCTACACCTTC. Protein product: CAWSVSGKGGYGYTF. The full variable domain, with the rest looked up from reference TRBV30 and TRBJ1-2, is SQTIHQWPATLVQPVGSPLSLECTVEGTSNPNLYWYRQAAGRGLQLLFYSVGIGQISSEVPQNLSASRPQDRQFILSSKKLLLSDSGFYLCAWSVSGKGGYGYTFGSGTRLTVV.

This clone has a single count. V is TRBV4-3 and J is TRBJ1-2; no clear D gene. Germline CDR1 reads LGHNA; CDR2 reads YSLEER. V lost 4 bases and J 4 bases, leaving 19 bases between the germline ends. The CDR3 totals 16 residues. The CDR3 spells CASSLSLRTGFYGYTF. CDR3 coding DNA: TGCGCCAGCAGCCTCAGTTTGCGCACCGGGTTCTATGGCTACACCTTC.

This clone was detected once. V is TRBV12-3 or TRBV12-4 and J is TRBJ1-1; D is uncertain. V was shortened by 6 bases and J by 1 base, with 9 bases between the two germline ends. The CDR3 spans 13 residues. DNA of the CDR3: TGTGCCAGCAGCCCTGGCAGGAACACTGAAGCTTTCTTT. Its translation is CASSPGRNTEAFF.

V usage is TRBV9 and J usage is TRBJ1-1; TRBD1 matches at 8 bases. The CDR3 is 15 amino acids. CDR1 is SGDLS and CDR2 is YYNGEE in the germline V gene. J lost 0 bases, V lost 4 bases, and 5 bases had no gene match. CDR3 residues: CASSMGQVLNTEAFF. CDR3 nucleotide sequence: TGTGCCAGCAGCATGGGACAGGTACTGAACACTGAAGCTTTCTTT.

The chain employs TRBV28 and TRBJ2-1; TRBD1 matches at 7 bases. Germline CDR1 is MDHEN and CDR2 is SYDVKM. CDR3 size: 15 residues. J was trimmed by 6 bases and V by 3 bases; bases with no gene match: 8. The CDR3 coding sequence is TGTGCCAGCAGTTTCCTAGACAGGGATTTCAATGAGCAGTTCTTC. Its protein is CASSFLDRDFNEQFF.